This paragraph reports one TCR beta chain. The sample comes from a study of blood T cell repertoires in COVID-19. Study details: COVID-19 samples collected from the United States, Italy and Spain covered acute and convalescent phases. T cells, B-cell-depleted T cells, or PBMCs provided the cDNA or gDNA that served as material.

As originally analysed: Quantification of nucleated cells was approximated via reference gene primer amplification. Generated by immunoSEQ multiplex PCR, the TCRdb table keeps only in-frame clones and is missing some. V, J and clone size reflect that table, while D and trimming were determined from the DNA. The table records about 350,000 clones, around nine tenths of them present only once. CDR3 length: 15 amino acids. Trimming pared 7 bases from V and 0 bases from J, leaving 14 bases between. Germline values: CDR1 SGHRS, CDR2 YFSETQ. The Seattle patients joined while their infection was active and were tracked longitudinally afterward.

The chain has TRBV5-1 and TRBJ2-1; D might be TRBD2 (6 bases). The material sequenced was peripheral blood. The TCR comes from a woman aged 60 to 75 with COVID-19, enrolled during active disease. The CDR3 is CASGGTASSYNEQFF. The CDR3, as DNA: TGCGCCAGCGGAGGGACTGCGAGCTCCTACAATGAGCAGTTCTTC.